Below are 8 T cell receptor beta chains sequenced from a single sample in a study of Graves' ophthalmopathy and Graves' hyperthyroidism (dated by TCRdb to 2017 to 2018). The sequencer listed for this sample is Illumina HiSeq 2000. For repertoire sequencing, the TCR beta CDR3 regions were amplified from RNA transcripts. HTBI primers and the Qiagen OneStep RT-PCR kit were used in a first-round RT-PCR, which was followed by a second-round multiplex PCR, size selection and purification. In TCRdb, the public reads were trimmed at Q25 with fastp and aligned with MiXCR, with productive beta chains retained. Every CDR3 protein is listed once, alongside the most common genes and DNA of its rows. This sample gives a few hundred thousand distinct CDR3 sequences in total; roughly 21% of them show up just once. The biggest ten clones account for around 40% of the sample. The sample taken for sequencing was peripheral blood. The origin of the receptors is a woman between 50 and 59 years old with Graves' ophthalmopathy. Donor details come from another sample of the same person, matched by shared clones.

The chain has TRBV5-1 and TRBJ2-7; 7 nucleotides line up with TRBD1. V shed 2 bases and J 1 base; nucleotides not matched to a gene: 6. The CDR3 has 15 amino acids. Looked up from germline, CDR1 is SGHRS and CDR2 is YFSETQ. CDR3 sequence (DNA): TGCGCCAGCAGCTTCGGGGACAGATATTCCTACGAGCAGTACTTC. This encodes CASSFGDRYSYEQYF.

This clonotype showed up many times. V and J are TRBV24-1 and TRBJ2-7; D gene uncertain. This CDR3 contains 13 residues. The V gene lost 4 bases and the J gene lost 3 bases, with 9 bases spanning the gap. The germline V gene encodes CDR1 KGHDR and CDR2 SFDVKD. The CDR3 here is CATSESHGYEQYF. DNA for the CDR3: TGTGCCACCAGTGAGTCACATGGCTACGAGCAGTACTTC.

The sample holds many counts of this clonotype. The gene calls are TRBV9 and TRBJ2-7; possible D gene TRBD1, 6 bases. Per germline, CDR1 SGDLS and CDR2 YYNGEE. The V and J ends lost 0 bases and 4 bases respectively, with 17 bases between them. The CDR3 runs to 16 residues. The CDR3 DNA reads TGTGCCAGCAGCGTAGGGCCCCGGACAGACCTATACGAGCAGTACTTC. This encodes CASSVGPRTDLYEQYF.

V gene TRBV30 combines with J gene TRBJ1-1; TRBD1 agrees at 9 bases. This CDR3 contains 14 residues. V lost 5 bases to trimming and J lost 0 bases; unmatched junction nucleotides: 4. The germline CDR1 and CDR2 sequences are GTSNPN and SVGIG (reference sequence). The CDR3 sequence: CAWGQGTLNTEAFF. In DNA, the CDR3 is TGTGCCTGGGGACAGGGGACCCTGAACACTGAAGCTTTCTTT.

This clonotype was seen many times. The chain uses TRBV2 and TRBJ2-5; tentative D call: TRBD1 (7 bases). V was cut by 6 bases and J by 0 bases, with 14 bases left in between. The CDR3 has 15 residues. Germline values: CDR1 SNHLY, CDR2 FYNNEI. The CDR3 loop is CASRAGQTYQETQYF. The DNA for the CDR3 is TGTGCCAGCAGGGCGGGACAGACGTACCAAGAGACCCAGTACTTC. Combining the CDR3 with reference TRBV2 and TRBJ2-5 gives the whole variable domain EPEVTQTPSHQVTQMGQEVILRCVPISNHLYFYWYRQILGQKVEFLVSFYNNEISEKSEIFDDQFSVERPDGSNFTLKIRSTKLEDSAMYFCASRAGQTYQETQYFGPGTRLLVL.

This clonotype showed up just a few times. This chain joins TRBV30 and TRBJ1-1; 7 bases map to TRBD1. Germline V gene sequence: CDR1 GTSNPN, CDR2 SVGIG (reference sequence). With V trimmed by 2 bases and J by 5 bases, 5 bases remained unmatched. This CDR3 has 13 amino acids. Here the CDR3 reads CAWSPPGGTEAFF. For the CDR3, the DNA is TGTGCCTGGAGTCCTCCAGGGGGGACTGAAGCTTTCTTT. The full variable domain, with the rest looked up from reference TRBV30 and TRBJ1-1, is SQTIHQWPATLVQPVGSPLSLECTVEGTSNPNLYWYRQAAGRGLQLLFYSVGIGQISSEVPQNLSASRPQDRQFILSSKKLLLSDSGFYLCAWSPPGGTEAFFGQGTRLTVV.

This clonotype occurred many times. The chain recombines TRBV29-1 with TRBJ2-2; D gene ambiguous. The V gene lost 4 bases and the J gene lost 1 base, with 10 bases spanning the gap. CDR1 is SQVTM and CDR2 is ANQGSEA in the germline V gene. This CDR3 is 14 amino acids long. CDR3 DNA: TGCAGCGTTGTAATGACATTGAACACCGGGGAGCTGTTTTTT. It codes for CSVVMTLNTGELFF.

This chain joins TRBV28 and TRBJ2-5; D might be TRBD1 or TRBD2, each matching 5 bases. CDR3 length: 15 amino acids. V lost 4 bases and J 1 base, leaving 13 bases between the germline ends. Per germline, CDR1 MDHEN and CDR2 SYDVKM. DNA of the CDR3: TGTGCCAGCAGTTCCCCGGGACCGATCCAAGAGACCCAGTACTTC. This gives the protein CASSSPGPIQETQYF.